This record concerns one T cell receptor beta chain sequence. This entry is derived from a study of blood T cell repertoires in COVID-19. TCRdb's copy holds only in-frame clones and misses some; the assay was immunoSEQ multiplex PCR. The data contain some 78,000 clones, about 91% of them singletons. This TCR was recovered from an older man with active or convalescent COVID-19. Sequencing was done on a sample of peripheral blood.

CDR3 sequence: CASSYRGTGELFF. Written as DNA, the CDR3 is TGTGCCAGCAGTTACAGGGGAACCGGGGAGCTGTTTTTT. V gene TRBV6-2 or TRBV6-3 combines with J gene TRBJ2-2; perhaps TRBD1 as D (5 bases). Germline V gives CDR1 MNHEY, CDR2 SVGEGT. CDR3 size: 13 residues. V lost 2 bases and J lost 5, with 6 bases in between.